The entry below describes one TCR beta chain. TCRdb keeps only in-frame clones here, not all; method: immunoSEQ multiplex PCR. The repertoire has about 110,000 clones, 92% of them found once; the top ten carry 1.5%. The sample comes from a study of T cell changes during pregnancy in multiple sclerosis. J lost 6 bases, V lost 2 bases, and 15 bases had no gene match. Germline V gives CDR1 MNHEY, CDR2 SMNVEV (reference sequence). The CDR3 loop spans 17 amino acids. The specimen comprised peripheral blood, sampled in the third trimester of pregnancy. The chain combines TRBV27 with TRBJ1-2, with 7 bases that match TRBD1. The receptor's source is a female donor with multiple sclerosis, enrolled in a pregnancy study. In nucleotides, the CDR3 is TGTGCCAGCAGTTTAAGTCGGGGGACAGTCGGCGTGGATGGCTACACCTTC. This gives the protein CASSLSRGTVGVDGYTF.